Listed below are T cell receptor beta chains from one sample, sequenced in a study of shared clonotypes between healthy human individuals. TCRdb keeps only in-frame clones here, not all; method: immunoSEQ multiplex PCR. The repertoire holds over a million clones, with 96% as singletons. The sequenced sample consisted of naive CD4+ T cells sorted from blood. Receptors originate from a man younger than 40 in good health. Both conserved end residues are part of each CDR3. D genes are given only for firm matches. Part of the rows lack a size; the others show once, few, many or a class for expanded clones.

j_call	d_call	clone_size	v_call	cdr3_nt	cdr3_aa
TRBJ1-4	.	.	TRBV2	TGTGCCAGCAGTGAAGGTACCCCCGGCGATGAAAAACTGTTTTTT	CASSEGTPGDEKLFF
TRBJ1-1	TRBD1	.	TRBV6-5	TGTGCCAGCAGAGATTACAGGGGGCGGAACACTGAAGCTTTCTTT	CASRDYRGRNTEAFF
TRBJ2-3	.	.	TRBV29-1	TGCAGCGTTACCGGGCCACTCACGAACACAGATACGCAGTATTTT	CSVTGPLTNTDTQYF
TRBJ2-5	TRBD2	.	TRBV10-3	TGTGCCACTTCAGGCGGACTAGAAGAGACCCAGTACTTC	CATSGGLEETQYF
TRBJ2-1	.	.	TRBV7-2	TGTGCCAGCAGCTCCCGTAAAGGCAGGGCGAACAATGAGCAGTTCTTC	CASSSRKGRANNEQFF
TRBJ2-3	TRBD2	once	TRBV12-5	TGTGCTAGCGGTCTGGCTAGCGGTTCTAGCACAGATACGCAGTATTTT	CASGLASGSSTDTQYF
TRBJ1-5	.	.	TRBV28	TGTGCCAGCAGTGCACAATCGACAGACAATCAGCCCCAGCATTTT	CASSAQSTDNQPQHF
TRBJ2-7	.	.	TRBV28	TGTGCCAGCTCAGATCACAGCCCGACGCAGGAGCAGTACTTC	CASSDHSPTQEQYF
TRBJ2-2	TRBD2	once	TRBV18	TGTGCCAGCTCACCCCCGGGACTAGCGGGAGCGGTTGCCGGGGAGCTGTTTTTT	CASSPPGLAGAVAGELFF
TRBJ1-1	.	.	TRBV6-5	TGTGCCAGCAGAGGACTGCAGAACACTGAAGCTTTCTTT	CASRGLQNTEAFF
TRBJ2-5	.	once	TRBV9	TGTGCCAGCAGCGTACAGGACCTTCCCCAGTACTTC	CASSVQDLPQYF
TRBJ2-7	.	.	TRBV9	TGTGCCAGCAGCGTAGGGGTTGGGGTGATAAACGAGCAGTACTTC	CASSVGVGVINEQYF
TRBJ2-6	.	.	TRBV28	TGTGCCACCCAGTTTCAACAGGTCAGGGCCAACTCAAAATCCGTTTCTGGGGCCAACGTCCTGACTTTC	CATQFQQVRANSKSVSGANVLTF
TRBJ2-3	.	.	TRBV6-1	TGTGCCAGCAGTGACGTCGGGACGAGAGTTACAGATACGCAGTATTTT	CASSDVGTRVTDTQYF
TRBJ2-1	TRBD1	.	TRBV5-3	TGTGCCAGAAGCCGGAACCTCACAGGGGGAACCTACAATGAGCAGTTCTTC	CARSRNLTGGTYNEQFF
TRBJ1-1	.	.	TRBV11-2	TGTGCCAGCAGCTTAAGCATGGAGCTCACGGCTTTCTTT	CASSLSMELTAFF
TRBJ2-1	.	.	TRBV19	TGTGCCAGTAGTATTCGGGAGTCGAGGGAGTGGGGCAATGAGCAGTTCTTC	CASSIRESREWGNEQFF
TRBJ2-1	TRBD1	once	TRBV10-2	TGCGCCAGCAGAGGGACAGGGTCGACTTACAATGAGCAGTTCTTC	CASRGTGSTYNEQFF
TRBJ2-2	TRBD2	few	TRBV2	TGTGCCAGCAGGGGACTAGCGGACACCGGGGAGCTGTTTTTT	CASRGLADTGELFF
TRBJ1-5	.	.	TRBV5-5	TGTGCCAGCAGCTTGGGAGTGATCGGGGGGAGCAATCAGCCCCAGCATTTT	CASSLGVIGGSNQPQHF
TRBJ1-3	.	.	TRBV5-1	TGCGCCAGCAGCACCGCGGGGACCTCTGGAAACACCATATATTTT	CASSTAGTSGNTIYF
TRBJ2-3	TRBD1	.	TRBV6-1	TGTGCCAGCAGTGAAGCGGATTGGGTAGACAGGGGTGGCACAGATACGCAGTATTTT	CASSEADWVDRGGTDTQYF
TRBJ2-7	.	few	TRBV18	TGTGCCAGCTCACCAAACCCGCGGAGCTCCTACGAGCAGTACTTC	CASSPNPRSSYEQYF
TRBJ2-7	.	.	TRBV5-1	TGCGCCAGCAGCTCGGGGGCTCAGGCCTACGAGCAGTACTTC	CASSSGAQAYEQYF
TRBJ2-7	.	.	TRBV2	TGTGCCAGCAGTGCTAGGTACGAGCAGTACTTC	CASSARYEQYF
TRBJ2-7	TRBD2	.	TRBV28	TGTGCCAGCAGCCTAGCGGGACCAGCCTACGAGCAGTACTTC	CASSLAGPAYEQYF
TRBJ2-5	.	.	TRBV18	TGTGCCAGCTCACCAAAAACGGAAGAGACCCAGTACTTC	CASSPKTEETQYF
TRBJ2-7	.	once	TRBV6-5	TGTGCCAGCAGTTACTTAACCCGGGCCTACGAGCAGTACTTC	CASSYLTRAYEQYF
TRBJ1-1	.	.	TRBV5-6	TGTGCCAGCAGCCAAACTAAGTACGGGGTCCCTGAAGCTTTCTTT	CASSQTKYGVPEAFF
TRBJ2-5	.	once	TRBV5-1	TGCGCCAGCAGCTTGGCCGGGAGAGGGGGCGATTCGGAGACCCAGTACTTC	CASSLAGRGGDSETQYF
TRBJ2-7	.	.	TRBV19	TGTGCCAGTAGTATCAGACTCGAGGGCTACGAGCAGTACTTC	CASSIRLEGYEQYF
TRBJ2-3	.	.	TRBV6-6	TGTGCCAGCGCAACTAGCACAGATACGCAGTATTTT	CASATSTDTQYF
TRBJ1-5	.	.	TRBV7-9	TGTGCCAGCAGCTTAGCGAGGCAGGGCTTGGACCAGCCCCAGCATTTT	CASSLARQGLDQPQHF